The 18 T cell receptor beta chains below all came from one sample that was sequenced in a study of OX40 agonist ivuxolimab in advanced cancers. Receptor amplification or capture employed the immunoSEQ multiplex PCR assay. As stored in TCRdb, this immuneACCESS dataset retains in-frame rearrangements with V and J assigned. A fraction of the clones does not appear; measured against another copy, unresolved V genes explain less than half of the discrepancy, and the remainder lacks a known reason. The sample contains around 15,000 clones, roughly three quarters of them found a single time. The ten biggest clones cover about 15% of the sample. The specimen comprised CD4+ or CD8+ T cells sorted from blood, sampled in a trial of the OX40 agonist ivuxolimab. These receptors were taken from an adult with an advanced solid tumor such as melanoma, head and neck, liver or kidney cancer.

The chain uses TRBV5-8 and TRBJ1-1, with D hard to call. Trimming took 4 bases from V and 0 from J, leaving 7 bases between them. This CDR3 comprises 13 residues. Germline CDR1 is SGHTS and CDR2 is YDEGEE. This CDR3 reads CASSQDLNTEAFF. The CDR3 region has the DNA TGTGCCAGCAGCCAAGATCTGAACACTGAAGCTTTCTTT.

The chain carries TRBV5-5 and TRBJ2-7; possibly TRBD1 or TRBD2 for D (5 bases each). V was pared by 7 bases and J by 5 bases, with 13 bases between. Looked up from germline, CDR1 is SGHKS and CDR2 is YYEKEE (reference sequence). The CDR3 is 12 amino acids. This CDR3 reads CASGGRSDEQYF. As DNA, the CDR3 is TGTGCCAGCGGGGGTCGATCAGACGAGCAGTACTTC.

The chain combines TRBV9 with TRBJ1-4; D not certain. CDR1 SGDLS and CDR2 YYNGEE come from the germline V gene. V was trimmed by 0 bases and J by 3 bases, leaving 9 bases between them. The CDR3 is made up of 15 amino acids. DNA for the CDR3: TGTGCCAGCAGCGTAGCGGGCTCGTCTAATGAAAAACTGTTTTTT. Its protein product is CASSVAGSSNEKLFF.

This clone was detected only once. The chain joins TRBV5-6 to TRBJ2-7; perhaps TRBD2 as D (5 bases). The V end lost 2 bases, the J end lost 3 bases, and 9 bases lay between the germline ends. This CDR3 is built from 13 residues. CDR1 and CDR2 from the germline V gene are SGHDT and YYEEEE. The chain's CDR3 is CASSFGNHYEQYF. The CDR3 region has the DNA TGTGCCAGCAGCTTCGGGAACCACTACGAGCAGTACTTC.

The chain combines TRBV4-1 with TRBJ1-1; perhaps TRBD1 as D (5 bases). The germline CDR1 and CDR2 sequences are MGHRA and YSYEKL. The CDR3 runs to 11 residues. V lost 4 bases and J lost 7, with 7 bases in between. CDR3 amino acids: CASSRGDEAFF. DNA of the CDR3: TGCGCCAGCAGCCGGGGCGATGAAGCTTTCTTT.

The chain is built from TRBV4-3 and TRBJ2-1; 11 bases map to TRBD2. This CDR3 is built from 16 residues. Germline V gene data show CDR1 as LGHNA and CDR2 as YSLEER. J lost 1 base, V lost 3 bases, and 2 bases had no gene match. This chain's CDR3 is CASSHLAGGSYNEQFF. The DNA of the CDR3 is TGCGCCAGCAGCCATCTAGCGGGGGGATCCTACAATGAGCAGTTCTTC.

The chain couples TRBV5-1 to TRBJ2-1; possibly TRBD1 for D (5 bases). Germline values: CDR1 SGHRS, CDR2 YFSETQ. The V end lost 5 bases, the J end lost 0 bases, and 9 bases lay between the germline ends. CDR3 size: 14 residues. CDR3 DNA sequence: TGCGCCAGCAGTATAGACAGCTCCTACAATGAGCAGTTCTTC. Translating it yields CASSIDSSYNEQFF.

The rearrangement uses TRBV19 and TRBJ2-3; D may be TRBD1 or TRBD2 (7 bases each). Trimming stripped 6 bases from V and 2 bases from J, with 15 bases between. The CDR3 is 15 residues long. Per the germline V gene, CDR1 is LNHDA and CDR2 is SQIVND (reference sequence). CDR3 amino acids: CASSQGGGYTDTQYF. CDR3 sequence (DNA): TGTGCCAGTAGCCAGGGGGGGGGTTACACAGATACGCAGTATTTT.

J is TRBJ1-1 and V is TRBV10-3; TRBD1 might be the D (5 bases). The CDR3 spans 13 residues. V was pared by 10 bases and J by 0 bases, with 12 bases between. Germline assignment: CDR1 ENHRY and CDR2 SYGVKD. The DNA for the CDR3 is TGTGCCACTAAACAGGCCGTGAACACTGAAGCTTTCTTT. Encoded protein: CATKQAVNTEAFF.

The V and J genes are TRBV6-5 and TRBJ2-3; 10 positions agree with TRBD1. V lost 6 bases, J lost 6 bases, and 9 bases stayed unmatched. CDR1 is MNHEY and CDR2 is SVGAGI in the germline V gene. CDR3 size: 15 residues. CDR3 DNA: TGTGCCAGCAGGTCACCCGAGACAGGGGGCGATACGCAGTATTTT. This gives the protein CASRSPETGGDTQYF.

This clone was observed a single time. V is TRBV19 and J is TRBJ1-1; the D is unclear. This CDR3 is 14 amino acids long. CDR1 and CDR2 from the germline V gene are LNHDA and SQIVND (reference sequence). Trimming stripped 6 bases from V and 3 bases from J, with 14 bases between. The chain's CDR3 is CASSPLSRYTEAFF. CDR3 nucleotides: TGTGCCAGTAGCCCCCTGTCCCGTTACACTGAAGCTTTCTTT. Using reference TRBV19 and TRBJ1-1 for the parts outside the CDR3, the full variable domain is DGGITQSPKYLFRKEGQNVTLSCEQNLNHDAMYWYRQDPGQGLRLIYYSQIVNDFQKGDIAEGYSVSREKKESFPLTVTSAQKNPTAFYLCASSPLSRYTEAFFGQGTRLTVV.

The gene calls are TRBV13 and TRBJ1-1; no definite D call. V lost 0 bases, J lost 8 bases, and 4 bases lay in between. The length of the CDR3 is 11 residues. CDR1 and CDR2 (germline): PRHDT, FYEKMQ (reference sequence). The CDR3 region is CASSLGQEAFF. The CDR3 DNA reads TGTGCCAGCAGCTTAGGGCAGGAAGCTTTCTTT.

The chain employs TRBV30 and TRBJ1-1; maybe TRBD1 (5 bases). Germline loops: CDR1 GTSNPN, CDR2 SVGIG (reference sequence). CDR3 length: 11 amino acids. Trimming stripped 5 bases from V and 9 bases from J, with 13 bases between. CDR3 in DNA: TGTGCCTGGTGGGTGGGGGATCAAGCTTTCTTT. Its translation: CAWWVGDQAFF.

The V call is TRBV7-6, the J call TRBJ2-7; D is undetermined. The germline CDR1 and CDR2 sequences are SGHVS and FNYEAQ. The CDR3 has 16 amino acids. Between the trimmed V and J ends, which lost 0 bases and 6 bases, there was a span of 18 bases. The CDR3 DNA follows: TGTGCCAGCAGCTTAGCGGCGGCCCCTGTGGCCGTCGAGCAGTACTTC. As protein: CASSLAAAPVAVEQYF.

The chain has TRBV9 and TRBJ1-3; the match to TRBD1 covers 7 bases. The V gene end was trimmed by 3 bases and the J gene end by 2 bases; junction bases not matched to a gene: 2. Germline CDR1 is SGDLS and CDR2 is YYNGEE. The length of the CDR3 is 14 residues. Here the CDR3 DNA reads TGTGCCAGCAGCGCAGGGGGAACTGGAAACACCATATATTTT. It codes for CASSAGGTGNTIYF.

The sample holds one count of this clone. The chain uses TRBV13 and TRBJ2-3; D possibly corresponds to TRBD2 (6 bases). Germline CDR1 is PRHDT and CDR2 is FYEKMQ (reference sequence). The CDR3 consists of 17 residues. Trimming stripped 5 bases from V and 3 bases from J, with 21 bases between. The CDR3: CASSPPTWRERTDTQYF. The CDR3 region has the DNA TGTGCCAGCAGCCCCCCCACTTGGCGGGAAAGGACAGATACGCAGTATTTT.

The chain carries TRBV9 and TRBJ2-3, with a tentative D call TRBD1 (6 bases). In germline, CDR1 is SGDLS, CDR2 YYNGEE. The CDR3 totals 14 residues. The V end lost 4 bases, the J end lost 4 bases, and 13 bases lay between the germline ends. CDR3 in DNA: TGTGCCAGCAGCCCTCGGACAGTCGCAGATACGCAGTATTTT. Residues: CASSPRTVADTQYF.

This chain links TRBV7-6 with TRBJ2-1; TRBD2 aligns across 10 bases. Germline assignment: CDR1 SGHVS and CDR2 FNYEAQ. CDR3 size: 14 residues. With V trimmed by 1 base and J by 7 bases, 1 base remained unmatched. The CDR3 region has the DNA TGTGCCAGCAGCTTAGGGACTAGCGGAAATGAGCAGTTCTTC. Amino acid sequence: CASSLGTSGNEQFF.